The T cell receptor (beta chain) under discussion was sequenced for a study of CD4 T cells in relation to SARS-CoV-2 and coronaviruses. Overall study: PBMCs were cultured with antigen for roughly nine days before TCR beta sequencing. Median patient age was roughly 40 years, spanning 21 to 72 years.

As regards this clone: Antigen unknown.

For around 11 days, roughly 9.4 x 10^4 sorted CD4+ cells grew with T cell-depleted PBMCs and CEF. The CDR3 totals 14 residues. V trimming: 4 bases; J trimming: 5 bases; junction bases outside the gene matches: 5. Germline assignment: CDR1 SQVTM and CDR2 ANQGSEA. Here immunoSEQ multiplex PCR was the method, and the copy in TCRdb shows in-frame clones only, minus some. The sample records 35,000 to 50,000 clones, approximately 80% being singletons. Regarding the study as a whole: About 65% of donors had memory CD4+ clonotypes crossrecognizing SARS-CoV-2 and common cold coronavirus spike.

The sequence came from an adult with COVID-19. The sequenced material came from naive CD4+ T cells from PBMCs, cultured in vitro. Documented subset: naive CD4+ T cells isolated by negative enrichment. V is TRBV29-1 and J is TRBJ2-5, with 12 bases aligning to TRBD2. DNA of the CDR3: TGCAGCGTTGGACTAGCGGGAGTCGGGGAGACCCAGTACTTC. Its translation is CSVGLAGVGETQYF.